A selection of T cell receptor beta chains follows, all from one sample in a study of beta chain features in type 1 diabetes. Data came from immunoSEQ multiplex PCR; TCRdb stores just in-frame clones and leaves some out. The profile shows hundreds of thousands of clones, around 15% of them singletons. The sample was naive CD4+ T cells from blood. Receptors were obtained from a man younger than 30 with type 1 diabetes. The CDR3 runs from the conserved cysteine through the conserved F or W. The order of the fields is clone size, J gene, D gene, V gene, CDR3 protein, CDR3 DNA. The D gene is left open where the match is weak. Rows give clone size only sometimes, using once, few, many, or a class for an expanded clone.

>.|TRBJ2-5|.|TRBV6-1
CASRPGETQYF
TGTGCCAGCAGGCCGGGGGAGACCCAGTACTTC
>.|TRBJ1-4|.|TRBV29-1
CSVDTQGGEKLFF
TGCAGCGTTGATACCCAGGGCGGTGAAAAACTGTTTTTT
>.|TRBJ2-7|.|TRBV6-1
CASRRGPAHEQYF
TGTGCCAGCAGACGCGGACCGGCCCACGAGCAGTACTTC
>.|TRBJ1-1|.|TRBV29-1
CSVAPVEAFF
TGCAGCGTTGCCCCGGTGGAAGCTTTCTTT
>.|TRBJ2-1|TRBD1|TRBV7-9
CASSQTRDSLRDEQFF
TGTGCCAGCAGCCAAACCCGGGACAGCCTCCGGGATGAGCAGTTCTTC
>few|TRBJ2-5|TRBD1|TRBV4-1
CASSPGQGVTQYF
TGCGCCAGCAGCCCCGGACAGGGTGTGACCCAGTACTTC
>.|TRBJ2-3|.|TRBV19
CASSPRGDTQYF
TGTGCCAGTAGTCCAAGGGGAGATACGCAGTATTTT
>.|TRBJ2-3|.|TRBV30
CAWSSGHLTDTQYF
TGTGCCTGGAGTTCCGGGCATCTCACAGATACGCAGTATTTT
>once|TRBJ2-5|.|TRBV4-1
CASSLGGIQETQYF
TGCGCCAGCAGCCTTGGAGGGATCCAAGAGACCCAGTACTTC
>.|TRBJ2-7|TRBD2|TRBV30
CAWSGSGGEQYF
TGTGCCTGGAGTGGTAGCGGGGGCGAGCAGTACTTC
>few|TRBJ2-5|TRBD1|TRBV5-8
CASSFSQGIGETQYF
TGTGCCAGCAGCTTCTCACAGGGGATAGGAGAGACCCAGTACTTC
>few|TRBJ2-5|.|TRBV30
CAWSLGGQETQYF
TGTGCCTGGAGTCTGGGGGGTCAAGAGACCCAGTACTTC
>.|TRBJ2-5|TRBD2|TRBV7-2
CASSLRTSVDRETQYF
TGTGCCAGCAGCCTGCGGACTAGCGTTGATAGAGAGACCCAGTACTTC
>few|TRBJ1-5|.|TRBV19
CASSTPGLNQPQHF
TGTGCCAGTAGTACTCCAGGGCTCAATCAGCCCCAGCATTTT
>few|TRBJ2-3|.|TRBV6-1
CASSLPHSPTDTQYF
TGTGCCAGCTCCCTACCCCACAGCCCCACAGATACGCAGTATTTT
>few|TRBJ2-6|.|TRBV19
CASQESGANVLTF
TGTGCCAGCCAAGAGTCTGGGGCCAACGTCCTGACTTTC
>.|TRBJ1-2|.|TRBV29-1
CSVGHSAGTHPRNYGYTF
TGCAGCGTTGGCCATTCGGCAGGTACACATCCAAGGAACTATGGCTACACCTTC
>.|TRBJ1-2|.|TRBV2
CASTLEGLDYGYTF
TGTGCCAGCACCCTGGAAGGACTTGACTATGGCTACACCTTC
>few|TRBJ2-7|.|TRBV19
CASSIDHRDLRQQYF
TGTGCCAGTAGTATAGACCACAGGGATCTACGACAGCAGTACTTC
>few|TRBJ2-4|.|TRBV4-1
CASSPPGATLAKNIQYF
TGCGCCAGCAGCCCCCCAGGGGCTACTCTAGCCAAAAACATTCAGTACTTC
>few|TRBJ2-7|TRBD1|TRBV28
CASRGQGPYEQYF
TGTGCCAGCAGGGGACAGGGACCCTACGAGCAGTACTTC